This TCR beta chain was observed in a study of CD8+CD57+ T cells in acquired aplastic anemia. For sequencing, patients were chosen who had shown expansion of CD8+CD57+ cells by flow cytometry. The use of genomic DNA as template underpinned the TCR beta VDJ and CDR3 profiling. In TCRdb, the reads were re-called with MiXCR into one record per CDR3 protein. The profile shows roughly 240,000 distinct CDR3 sequences, about 44% of them singletons. The CDR3 runs to 12 residues. V was shortened by 6 bases and J by 3 bases, with 11 bases between the two germline ends. Looked up from germline, CDR1 is SQVTM and CDR2 is ANQGSEA.

The J gene is TRBJ1-2, the V gene TRBV29-1; D gene ambiguous. The source is a human donor with aplastic anemia. The sequenced material came from sorted CD4+, CD8+, or CD8+CD57+ T cells (not recorded which) from PBMCs. CDR3 loop: CSVGDGDYGYTF. The CDR3 bases are TGCAGCGTGGGAGACGGAGACTATGGCTACACCTTC.